This is a list of T cell receptor beta chains from one sample in a study of cytomegalovirus exposure and HLA in healthy donors. Sequencing used immunoSEQ multiplex PCR; TCRdb keeps in-frame clones, though not all of them. The table has some 76,000 clones, more than 55% seen once; the top ten hold around 4.7%. Specimen: PBMCs. Receptors were obtained from a man in his sixties in good health and CMV-seropositive. Each CDR3 is given with its conserved first and last residue. The order of the fields is V gene, D gene, J gene, clone size, CDR3 DNA, CDR3 protein. D genes are given only for firm matches. Clone size, where shown, is once, few, many, or a class for clones that have expanded.

v_gene: TRBV4-1
d_gene: TRBD1
j_gene: TRBJ1-4
abundance: NA
CDR3nt: TGCGCCAGCAGCCGGTCCGGGACAGTTAATGAAAAACTGTTTTTT
CDR3aa: CASSRSGTVNEKLFF

v_gene: TRBV7-3
d_gene: NA
j_gene: TRBJ2-7
abundance: NA
CDR3nt: TGTGCCAGCAGCCCCCTTCAGGCAGTTACCTACGAGCAGTACTTC
CDR3aa: CASSPLQAVTYEQYF

v_gene: TRBV19
d_gene: TRBD1
j_gene: TRBJ2-7
abundance: few
CDR3nt: TGTGCCAGTAGTAGCCGGACAGGGGGCTCCTACGAGCAGTACTTC
CDR3aa: CASSSRTGGSYEQYF

v_gene: TRBV10-3
d_gene: NA
j_gene: TRBJ2-6
abundance: NA
CDR3nt: TGTGCCATCAGTGACCAGGCCTCGGGGGGGGCCAACGTCCTGACTTTC
CDR3aa: CAISDQASGGANVLTF

v_gene: TRBV10-2
d_gene: NA
j_gene: TRBJ1-1
abundance: NA
CDR3nt: TGCGCCTGCGTTAGGGGGACTGAAGCTTTCTTT
CDR3aa: CACVRGTEAFF

v_gene: TRBV11-2
d_gene: NA
j_gene: TRBJ1-3
abundance: few
CDR3nt: TGTGCCAGCAGCCCAACCATCCAGACAGTCGTCTCTGGAAACACCATATATTTT
CDR3aa: CASSPTIQTVVSGNTIYF

v_gene: TRBV5-1
d_gene: NA
j_gene: TRBJ1-4
abundance: NA
CDR3nt: TGCGCCAGCAGCTCGGACAGACCTAATGAAAAACTGTTTTTT
CDR3aa: CASSSDRPNEKLFF

v_gene: TRBV6-5
d_gene: NA
j_gene: TRBJ2-1
abundance: few
CDR3nt: TGTGCCAGCAGGAGGGTCACGGGCAATGAGCAGTTCTTC
CDR3aa: CASRRVTGNEQFF

v_gene: TRBV27
d_gene: TRBD2
j_gene: TRBJ2-3
abundance: NA
CDR3nt: TGTGCCAGCAGTTCCCCGACTAGCGGGGGTAGAGATACGCAGTATTTT
CDR3aa: CASSSPTSGGRDTQYF

v_gene: TRBV2
d_gene: NA
j_gene: TRBJ1-1
abundance: NA
CDR3nt: TGTGCCAGCGATAGACAGAACACTGAAGCTTTCTTT
CDR3aa: CASDRQNTEAFF

v_gene: TRBV5-6
d_gene: NA
j_gene: TRBJ2-2
abundance: NA
CDR3nt: TGTGCCAGCAGCGGCCTTCTCAACACCGGGGAGCTGTTTTTT
CDR3aa: CASSGLLNTGELFF

v_gene: TRBV4-2
d_gene: TRBD1
j_gene: TRBJ1-2
abundance: NA
CDR3nt: TGTGCCAGCAGCCAAGATTTAAGCTGGGACAGGGGTACATTGTACACCTTC
CDR3aa: CASSQDLSWDRGTLYTF

v_gene: TRBV7-2
d_gene: NA
j_gene: TRBJ2-7
abundance: NA
CDR3nt: TGTGCCAGCAGCGCAGGACAGCAGAGATACGAGCAGTACTTC
CDR3aa: CASSAGQQRYEQYF

v_gene: TRBV6-5
d_gene: NA
j_gene: TRBJ2-7
abundance: NA
CDR3nt: TGTGCCAGCAGTTACTCAAACGCAGGGGGAGGCGAGCAGTACTTC
CDR3aa: CASSYSNAGGGEQYF

v_gene: TRBV7-6
d_gene: TRBD2
j_gene: TRBJ2-1
abundance: NA
CDR3nt: TGTGCCAGCAGCTCCACCCTAGCGGGAGTGTATAATGAGCAGTTCTTC
CDR3aa: CASSSTLAGVYNEQFF

v_gene: TRBV10-3
d_gene: TRBD2
j_gene: TRBJ2-7
abundance: NA
CDR3nt: TGTGCCACCCGGGGGAAACGGGGACTAGCGGGGGGGGTCTACGAGCAGTACTTC
CDR3aa: CATRGKRGLAGGVYEQYF

v_gene: TRBV4-3
d_gene: TRBD1
j_gene: TRBJ2-2
abundance: NA
CDR3nt: TGCGCCAGCAGCCAGACCACAGGGGGCTTTGCCGGGGAGCTGTTTTTT
CDR3aa: CASSQTTGGFAGELFF

v_gene: TRBV5-1
d_gene: TRBD1
j_gene: TRBJ2-5
abundance: NA
CDR3nt: TGCGCCAGCAGCTGGATCGGACAGGGCGGATATGAGACCCAGTACTTC
CDR3aa: CASSWIGQGGYETQYF

v_gene: TRBV10-2
d_gene: NA
j_gene: TRBJ2-2
abundance: NA
CDR3nt: TGCGCCAGCAGTGAAGAGGGATTATGGACGAACACCGGGGAGCTGTTTTTT
CDR3aa: CASSEEGLWTNTGELFF

v_gene: TRBV6-1
d_gene: TRBD1
j_gene: TRBJ1-1
abundance: NA
CDR3nt: TGTGCCAGCAGTGCTGACAGGGAGGAAGCTTTCTTT
CDR3aa: CASSADREEAFF

v_gene: TRBV7-9
d_gene: TRBD1
j_gene: TRBJ2-1
abundance: once
CDR3nt: TGTTCCAGCAGCTTAAGGACAGGGTCAGCCTACAATGAGCAGTTCTTC
CDR3aa: CSSSLRTGSAYNEQFF

v_gene: TRBV6-4
d_gene: TRBD2
j_gene: TRBJ2-2
abundance: few
CDR3nt: TGTGCCAGCAAATTAGCGGGAGAGACCGGGGAGCTGTTTTTT
CDR3aa: CASKLAGETGELFF

v_gene: TRBV7-9
d_gene: NA
j_gene: TRBJ2-2
abundance: NA
CDR3nt: TGTTCCAGCAGCTTAGGTGGGGGCGCCACCGGGGAGCTGTTTTTT
CDR3aa: CSSSLGGGATGELFF

v_gene: TRBV2
d_gene: TRBD1
j_gene: TRBJ2-1
abundance: NA
CDR3nt: TGTGCCAGCGGGGAAAGCCGGACAGGTTCCTACAATGAGCAGTTCTTC
CDR3aa: CASGESRTGSYNEQFF

v_gene: TRBV5-4
d_gene: NA
j_gene: TRBJ2-5
abundance: NA
CDR3nt: TGTGCCAGCAGCTCACGACAGGTTGGGCAGGAGACCCAGTACTTC
CDR3aa: CASSSRQVGQETQYF

v_gene: TRBV11-2
d_gene: NA
j_gene: TRBJ2-5
abundance: NA
CDR3nt: TGTGCCAGCAGCTTAGGCGGGACCCAGTACTTC
CDR3aa: CASSLGGTQYF

v_gene: TRBV28
d_gene: TRBD1
j_gene: TRBJ2-1
abundance: NA
CDR3nt: TGTGCCAGCAGTTCACCCCCCACGGGACAGGTATTCTACAATGAGCAGTTCTTC
CDR3aa: CASSSPPTGQVFYNEQFF

v_gene: TRBV10-3
d_gene: NA
j_gene: TRBJ2-2
abundance: NA
CDR3nt: TGTGCCATCAGTGGCGCCGGGGAGCTGTTTTTT
CDR3aa: CAISGAGELFF

v_gene: TRBV5-1
d_gene: NA
j_gene: TRBJ1-1
abundance: once
CDR3nt: TGCGCCAGCAGCTTAGAGACTCCGAACACTGAAGCTTTCTTT
CDR3aa: CASSLETPNTEAFF

v_gene: TRBV28
d_gene: NA
j_gene: TRBJ2-2
abundance: NA
CDR3nt: TGTGCCAGCTCCTCTACAGGGAGGGACACCGGGGAGCTGTTTTTT
CDR3aa: CASSSTGRDTGELFF

v_gene: TRBV28
d_gene: TRBD1
j_gene: TRBJ1-1
abundance: NA
CDR3nt: TGTGCCAGCAGCTCCCCGGGACAGCCCCTAGAAGCTTTCTTT
CDR3aa: CASSSPGQPLEAFF

v_gene: TRBV4-2
d_gene: TRBD2
j_gene: TRBJ2-1
abundance: NA
CDR3nt: TGTGCCAGCAGCCAAGATGGGACTAGCGCCTACAATGAGCAGTTCTTC
CDR3aa: CASSQDGTSAYNEQFF

v_gene: TRBV18
d_gene: NA
j_gene: TRBJ2-7
abundance: NA
CDR3nt: TGTGCCAGCTCACCCCGACAGGAGAATTCCTACGAGCAGTACTTC
CDR3aa: CASSPRQENSYEQYF

v_gene: TRBV4-2
d_gene: NA
j_gene: TRBJ1-2
abundance: NA
CDR3nt: TGTGCCAGCAGCCAAGAAAGGGGCGAATATGGCTACACCTTC
CDR3aa: CASSQERGEYGYTF

v_gene: TRBV7-2
d_gene: TRBD2
j_gene: TRBJ2-7
abundance: NA
CDR3nt: TGTGCCAGCAGCCAAAGAGCGGGGGGCTCCTACGAGCAGTACTTC
CDR3aa: CASSQRAGGSYEQYF

v_gene: TRBV7-9
d_gene: NA
j_gene: TRBJ1-2
abundance: NA
CDR3nt: TGTGCCAGCAGCTTAGTTGTGACAAGCTATGGCTACACCTTC
CDR3aa: CASSLVVTSYGYTF

v_gene: TRBV7-9
d_gene: NA
j_gene: TRBJ2-1
abundance: few
CDR3nt: TGTGCCAGCAGCTTAGGTGGGGCAGGGACCTACAATGAGCAGTTCTTC
CDR3aa: CASSLGGAGTYNEQFF

v_gene: TRBV5-1
d_gene: TRBD1
j_gene: TRBJ1-4
abundance: few
CDR3nt: TGCGCCAGCAGCGTGGGGGACAGGGACGCTGAAAAACTGTTTTTT
CDR3aa: CASSVGDRDAEKLFF

v_gene: TRBV10-1
d_gene: TRBD1
j_gene: TRBJ1-1
abundance: once
CDR3nt: TGCGCCAGCAGTGAGTCAGGACAGGGGGTGGACACTGAAGCTTTCTTT
CDR3aa: CASSESGQGVDTEAFF

v_gene: TRBV9
d_gene: TRBD2
j_gene: TRBJ2-3
abundance: NA
CDR3nt: TGTGCCAGCAGCCTAGCGGGGGGGCCGGGCACAGATACGCAGTATTTT
CDR3aa: CASSLAGGPGTDTQYF